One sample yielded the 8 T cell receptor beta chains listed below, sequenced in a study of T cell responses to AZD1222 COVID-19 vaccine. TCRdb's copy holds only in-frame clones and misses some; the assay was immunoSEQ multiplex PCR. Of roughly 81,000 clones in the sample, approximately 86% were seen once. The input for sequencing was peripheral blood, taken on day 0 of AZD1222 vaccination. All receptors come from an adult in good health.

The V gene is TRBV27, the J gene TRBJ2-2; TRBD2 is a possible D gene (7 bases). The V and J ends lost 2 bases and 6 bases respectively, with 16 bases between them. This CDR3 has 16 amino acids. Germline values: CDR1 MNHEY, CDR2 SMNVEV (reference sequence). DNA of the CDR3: TGTGCCAGCAGTTTAGGGGGGGCGCGTACCCCCGGGGAGCTGTTTTTT. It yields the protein CASSLGGARTPGELFF.

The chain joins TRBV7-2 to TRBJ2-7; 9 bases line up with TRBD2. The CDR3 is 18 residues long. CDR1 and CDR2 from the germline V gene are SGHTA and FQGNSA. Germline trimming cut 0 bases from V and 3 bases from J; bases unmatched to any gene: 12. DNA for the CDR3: TGTGCCAGCAGCTTAGCGCTAAGTAGCGGGGGCTTTTTCTACGAGCAGTACTTC. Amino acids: CASSLALSSGGFFYEQYF.

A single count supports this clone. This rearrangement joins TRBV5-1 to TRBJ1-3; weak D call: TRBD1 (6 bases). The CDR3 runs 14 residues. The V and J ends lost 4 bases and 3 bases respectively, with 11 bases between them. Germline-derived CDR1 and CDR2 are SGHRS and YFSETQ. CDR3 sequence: CASSPQGVGNTIYF. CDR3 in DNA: TGCGCCAGCAGCCCACAGGGAGTTGGAAACACCATATATTTT. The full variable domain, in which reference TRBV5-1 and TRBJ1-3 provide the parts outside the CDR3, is KAGVTQTPRYLIKTRGQQVTLSCSPISGHRSVSWYQQTPGQGLQFLFEYFSETQRNKGNFPGRFSGRQFSNSRSEMNVSTLELGDSALYLCASSPQGVGNTIYFGEGSWLTVV.

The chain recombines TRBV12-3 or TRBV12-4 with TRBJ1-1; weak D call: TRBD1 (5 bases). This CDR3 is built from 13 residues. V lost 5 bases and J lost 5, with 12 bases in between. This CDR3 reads CASSANRKTEAFF. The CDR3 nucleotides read TGTGCCAGCAGTGCCAACAGGAAGACTGAAGCTTTCTTT.

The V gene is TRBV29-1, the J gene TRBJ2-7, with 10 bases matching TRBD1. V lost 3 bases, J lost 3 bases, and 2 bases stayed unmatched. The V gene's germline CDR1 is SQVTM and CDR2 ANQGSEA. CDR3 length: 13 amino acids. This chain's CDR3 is CSVDRTGGYEQYF. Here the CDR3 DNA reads TGCAGCGTTGACAGGACAGGGGGCTACGAGCAGTACTTC.

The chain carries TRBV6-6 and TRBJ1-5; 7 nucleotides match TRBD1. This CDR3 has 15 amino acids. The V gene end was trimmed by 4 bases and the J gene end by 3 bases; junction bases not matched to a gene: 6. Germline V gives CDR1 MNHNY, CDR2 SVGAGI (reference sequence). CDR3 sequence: CASSLTGNDNQPQHF. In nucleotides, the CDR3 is TGTGCCAGCAGTTTGACAGGGAATGACAATCAGCCCCAGCATTTT.

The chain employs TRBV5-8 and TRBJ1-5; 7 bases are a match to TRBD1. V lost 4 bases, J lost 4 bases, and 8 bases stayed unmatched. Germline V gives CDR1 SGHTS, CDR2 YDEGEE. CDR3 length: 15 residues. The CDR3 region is CASSNQQGWNQPQHF. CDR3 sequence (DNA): TGTGCCAGCAGCAATCAACAGGGGTGGAATCAGCCCCAGCATTTT.

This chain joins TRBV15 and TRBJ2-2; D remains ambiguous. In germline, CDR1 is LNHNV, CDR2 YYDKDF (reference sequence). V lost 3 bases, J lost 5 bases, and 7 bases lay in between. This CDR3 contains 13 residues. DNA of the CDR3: TGTGCCACCAGCAGGGCACGGACCGGGGAGCTGTTTTTT. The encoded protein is CATSRARTGELFF.